This TCR beta chain derives from a study of resident and recirculating memory T cells in vitiligo. Patients had received no treatment within the previous three months. The assay was immunoSEQ multiplex PCR, and TCRdb's table has in-frame clones only and misses some. The sample has 40,000 to 50,000 clones, 80% to 95% seen once. The ends lost 4 bases at V and 1 base at J; junction bases unmatched: 1. CDR3 length equals 14 residues. Germline loops: CDR1 MNHNS, CDR2 SASEGT. What was sequenced was blood. This receptor was identified in a male donor with vitiligo. The V call is TRBV6-1, the J call TRBJ1-5; TRBD1 matches at 7 bases. This CDR3 reads CASSGDRSNQPQHF. Here the CDR3 DNA reads TGTGCCAGCAGTGGGGACAGAAGCAATCAGCCCCAGCATTTT.